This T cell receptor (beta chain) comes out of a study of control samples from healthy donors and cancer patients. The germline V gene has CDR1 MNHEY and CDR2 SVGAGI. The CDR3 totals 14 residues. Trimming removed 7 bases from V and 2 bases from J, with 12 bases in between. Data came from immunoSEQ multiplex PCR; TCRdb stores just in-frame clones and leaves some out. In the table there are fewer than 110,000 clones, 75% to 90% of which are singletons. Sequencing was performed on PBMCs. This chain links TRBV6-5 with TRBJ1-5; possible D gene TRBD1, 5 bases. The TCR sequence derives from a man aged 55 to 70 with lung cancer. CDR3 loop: CASMRLQGNQPQHF. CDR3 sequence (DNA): TGTGCCAGCATGAGGTTACAGGGCAATCAGCCCCAGCATTTT.